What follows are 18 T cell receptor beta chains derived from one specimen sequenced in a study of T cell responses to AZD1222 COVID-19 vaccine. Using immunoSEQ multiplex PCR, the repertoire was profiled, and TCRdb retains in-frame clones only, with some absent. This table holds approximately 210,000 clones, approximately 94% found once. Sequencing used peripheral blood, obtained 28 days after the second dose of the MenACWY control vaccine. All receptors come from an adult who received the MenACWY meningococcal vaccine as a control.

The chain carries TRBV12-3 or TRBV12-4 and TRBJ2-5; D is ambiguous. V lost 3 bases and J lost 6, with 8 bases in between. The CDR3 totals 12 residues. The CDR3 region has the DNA TGTGCCAGCAGTTTGTACAGACAGACCCAGTACTTC. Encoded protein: CASSLYRQTQYF.

DNA for the CDR3: TGTGCCAGCAGTTTAGCCGGGACAGGGCACTACGAGCAGTACTTC. It is translated as CASSLAGTGHYEQYF. The J gene is TRBJ2-7, the V gene TRBV27, with 9 nucleotides matching TRBD1. Germline values: CDR1 MNHEY, CDR2 SMNVEV (reference sequence). Trimming cost V 2 bases and J 3 bases; bases outside gene matches: 5. CDR3 length: 15 amino acids.

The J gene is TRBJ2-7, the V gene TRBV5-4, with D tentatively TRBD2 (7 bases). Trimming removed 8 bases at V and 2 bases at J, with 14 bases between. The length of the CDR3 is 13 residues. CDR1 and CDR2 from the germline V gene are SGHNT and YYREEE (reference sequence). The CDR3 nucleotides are TGTGCCAGTGGGGGGGGGCCTACCTACGAGCAGTACTTC. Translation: CASGGGPTYEQYF.

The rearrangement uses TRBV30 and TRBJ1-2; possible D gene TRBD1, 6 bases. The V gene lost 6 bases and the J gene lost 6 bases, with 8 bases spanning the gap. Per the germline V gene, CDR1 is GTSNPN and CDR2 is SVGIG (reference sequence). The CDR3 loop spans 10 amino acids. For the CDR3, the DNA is TGTGCCTGTGGGGGCGATGGCTACACCTTC. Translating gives CACGGDGYTF.

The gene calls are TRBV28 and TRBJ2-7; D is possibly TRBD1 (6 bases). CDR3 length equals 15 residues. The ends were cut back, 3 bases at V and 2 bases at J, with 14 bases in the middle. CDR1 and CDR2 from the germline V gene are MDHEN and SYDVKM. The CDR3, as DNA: TGTGCCAGCAGTTTGTGGACAGCTCGGCCCTACGAGCAGTACTTC. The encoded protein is CASSLWTARPYEQYF.

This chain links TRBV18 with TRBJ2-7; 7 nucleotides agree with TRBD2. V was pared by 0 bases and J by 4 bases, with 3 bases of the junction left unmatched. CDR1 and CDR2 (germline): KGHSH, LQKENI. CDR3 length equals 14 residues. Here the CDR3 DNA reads TGTGCCAGCTCACCACCCGCGGGAGAATACGAGCAGTACTTC. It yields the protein CASSPPAGEYEQYF.

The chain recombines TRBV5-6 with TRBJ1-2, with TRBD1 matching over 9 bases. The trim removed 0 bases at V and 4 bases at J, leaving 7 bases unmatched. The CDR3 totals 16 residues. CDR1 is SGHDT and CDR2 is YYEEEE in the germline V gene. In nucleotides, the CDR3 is TGTGCCAGCAGCTTGGAAAGGACAGGGGATACCTATGGCTACACCTTC. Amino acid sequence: CASSLERTGDTYGYTF.

This CDR3 reads CAASLPGNEQYF. The CDR3 DNA reads as TGTGCCGCCAGCCTTCCAGGAAACGAGCAGTACTTC. The V gene is TRBV6-5, the J gene TRBJ2-7; D unresolved. The CDR3 is 12 amino acids. Germline loops: CDR1 MNHEY, CDR2 SVGAGI. V was trimmed by 11 bases and J by 5 bases, leaving 16 bases between them.

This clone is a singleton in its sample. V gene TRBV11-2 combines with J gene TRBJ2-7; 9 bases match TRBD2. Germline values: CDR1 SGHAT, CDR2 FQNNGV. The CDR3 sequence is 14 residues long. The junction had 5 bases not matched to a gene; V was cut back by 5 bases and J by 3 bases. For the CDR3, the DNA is TGTGCCAGCAGCCGGCGACTAGCGGACTACGAGCAGTACTTC. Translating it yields CASSRRLADYEQYF. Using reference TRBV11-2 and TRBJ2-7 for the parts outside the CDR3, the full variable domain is EAGVAQSPRYKIIEKRQSVAFWCNPISGHATLYWYQQILGQGPKLLIQFQNNGVVDDSQLPKDRFSAERLKGVDSTLKIQPAKLEDSAVYLCASSRRLADYEQYFGPGTRLTVT.

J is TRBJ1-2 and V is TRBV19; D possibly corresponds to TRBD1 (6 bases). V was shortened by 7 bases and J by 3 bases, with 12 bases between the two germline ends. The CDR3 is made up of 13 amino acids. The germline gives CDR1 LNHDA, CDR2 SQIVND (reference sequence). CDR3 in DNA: TGTGCCAGTACCCCCGAGGGGGACTATGGCTACACCTTC. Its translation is CASTPEGDYGYTF.

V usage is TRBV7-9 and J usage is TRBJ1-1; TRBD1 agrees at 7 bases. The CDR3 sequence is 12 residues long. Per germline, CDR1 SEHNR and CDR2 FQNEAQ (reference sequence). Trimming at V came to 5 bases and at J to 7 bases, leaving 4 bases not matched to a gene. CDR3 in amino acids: CASSHGTVEAFF. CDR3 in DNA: TGTGCCAGCAGCCACGGGACAGTTGAAGCTTTCTTT.

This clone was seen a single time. CDR3 sequence (DNA): TGCGCCAGCAGACGCAAAAAGGGCTCCTACGAGCAGTACTTC. Translation: CASRRKKGSYEQYF. The rearrangement links TRBV23-1 to TRBJ2-7; D not resolved. TRBV23-1 is treated as an ORF (open reading frame) with a function not yet certain. The CDR3 loop spans 14 amino acids. V lost 6 bases to trimming and J lost 0 bases, with 12 bases between them.

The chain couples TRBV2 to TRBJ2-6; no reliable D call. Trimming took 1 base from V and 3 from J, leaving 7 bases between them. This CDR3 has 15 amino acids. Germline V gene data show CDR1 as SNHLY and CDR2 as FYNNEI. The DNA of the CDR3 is TGTGCCAGCAGTGAAGTAGGGATTGGGGCCAACGTCCTGACTTTC. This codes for CASSEVGIGANVLTF.

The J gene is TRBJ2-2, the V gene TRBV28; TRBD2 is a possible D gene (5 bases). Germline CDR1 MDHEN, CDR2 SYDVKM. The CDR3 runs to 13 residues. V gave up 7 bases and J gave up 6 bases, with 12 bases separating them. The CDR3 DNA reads TGTGCCAGCACCCCCCCCGGGGCCGGGGAGCTGTTTTTT. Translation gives CASTPPGAGELFF.

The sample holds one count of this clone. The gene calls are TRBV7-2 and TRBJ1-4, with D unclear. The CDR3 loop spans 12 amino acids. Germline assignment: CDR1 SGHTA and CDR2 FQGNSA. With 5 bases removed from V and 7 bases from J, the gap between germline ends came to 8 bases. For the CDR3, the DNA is TGTGCCAGCAGCCGGCCTTCTGAAAAACTGTTTTTT. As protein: CASSRPSEKLFF. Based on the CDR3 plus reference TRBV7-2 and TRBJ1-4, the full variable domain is GAGVSQSPSNKVTEKGKDVELRCDPISGHTALYWYRQSLGQGLEFLIYFQGNSAPDKSGLPSDRFSAERTGGSVSTLTIQRTQQEDSAVYLCASSRPSEKLFFGSGTQLSVL.

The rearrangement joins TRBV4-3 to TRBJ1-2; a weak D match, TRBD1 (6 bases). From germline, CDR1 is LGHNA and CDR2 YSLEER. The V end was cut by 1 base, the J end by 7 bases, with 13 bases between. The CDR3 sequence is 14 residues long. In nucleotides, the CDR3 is TGCGCCAGCAGCCAAGCTCCCCTACAGGGTGGCTACACCTTC. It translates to CASSQAPLQGGYTF.

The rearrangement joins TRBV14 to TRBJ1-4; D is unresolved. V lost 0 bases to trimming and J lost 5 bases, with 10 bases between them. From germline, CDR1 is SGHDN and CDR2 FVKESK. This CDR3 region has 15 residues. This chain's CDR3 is CASSQDWTGNEKLFF. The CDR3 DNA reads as TGTGCCAGCAGCCAAGATTGGACGGGGAATGAAAAACTGTTTTTT.

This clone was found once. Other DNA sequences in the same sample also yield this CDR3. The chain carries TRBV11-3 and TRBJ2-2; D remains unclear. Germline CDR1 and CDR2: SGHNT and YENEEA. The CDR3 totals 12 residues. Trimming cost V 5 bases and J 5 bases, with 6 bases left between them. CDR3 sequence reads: CASSLHTGELFF. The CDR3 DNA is TGTGCCAGCAGCCTTCATACCGGGGAGCTGTTTTTT.